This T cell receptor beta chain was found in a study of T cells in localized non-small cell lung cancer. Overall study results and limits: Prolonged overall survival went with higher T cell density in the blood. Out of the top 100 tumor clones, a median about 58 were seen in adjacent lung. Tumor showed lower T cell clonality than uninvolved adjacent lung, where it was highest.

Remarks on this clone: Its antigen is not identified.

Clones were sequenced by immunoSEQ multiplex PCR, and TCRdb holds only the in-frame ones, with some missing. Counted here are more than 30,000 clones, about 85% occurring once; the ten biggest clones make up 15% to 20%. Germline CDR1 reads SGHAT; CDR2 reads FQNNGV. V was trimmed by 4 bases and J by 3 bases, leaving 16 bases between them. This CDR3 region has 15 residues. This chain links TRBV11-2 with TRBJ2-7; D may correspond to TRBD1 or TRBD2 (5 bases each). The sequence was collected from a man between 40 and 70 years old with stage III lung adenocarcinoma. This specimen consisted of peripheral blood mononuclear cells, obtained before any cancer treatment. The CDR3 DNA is TGTGCCAGCAGCTCTCCGGCAGCAGGGAGCTACGAGCAGTACTTC. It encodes CASSSPAAGSYEQYF.